This T cell receptor beta chain was captured in a study of T cells in Graves' hyperthyroidism and ophthalmopathy (dated by TCRdb to the late 2010s). About the study as a whole: Peripheral blood was collected at initial diagnosis, before any treatment. To identify TCR V-J signatures that set the groups apart, the researchers used a discovery cohort of more than 95 patients, made up of under 45 with Graves' ophthalmopathy and 57 with stable Graves' hyperthyroidism. Prospective prediction of ophthalmopathy was tested in an independent validation cohort of some 19 hyperthyroidism patients and around 16 patients who later progressed to ophthalmopathy. The roughly 100 discovery patients were randomly divided into training and test sets at a 7:3 ratio. The study also compared thyroid tissue and blood T-cell repertoires from over 5 Graves' hyperthyroidism patients. Following sampling, methimazole starting at 30 mg daily was given to hyperthyroidism patients, and high-dose intravenous methylprednisolone was given to ophthalmopathy patients. The paper reports TCR Vbeta CDR3 sequencing of approximately 130 peripheral blood samples: approximately 41 ophthalmopathy, under 80 hyperthyroidism and approximately 17 progressor patients.

A patient counted as having stable Graves' hyperthyroidism if no progression to ophthalmopathy occurred over 18 months of follow-up. Hyperthyroidism patients were aged 18 to 65 years and newly diagnosed, with disease duration of less than 2 months. The study excluded patients with uncontrolled infections, other autoimmune diseases, pregnancy or lactation. Diagnoses relied on clinical symptoms, serum thyroxine and TRAb, thyroid ultrasound and orbital computed tomography. PBMCs were isolated from roughly 10 ml of fresh peripheral blood by Ficoll-Paque density gradient centrifugation. Total RNA was extracted using Trizol reagent, and RNA quality was assessed on an Agilent 2100 Bioanalyzer. Amplification of TCR beta CDR3 regions was carried out from RNA transcripts. The first round of RT-PCR for the TCR CDR3 was performed with the HTBI primer set and the Qiagen OneStep RT-PCR kit. The libraries were constructed in a second round of multiplex PCR and then size-selected and purified. The libraries were sequenced on an Illumina HiSeq2000 using paired-end 100 bp reads. The original methods were these. SOAPnuke was used to process the raw data, removing reads that contained adapters or uncalled bases, had a mean Phred below 15, or lacked an exact match to the constant primer or identifier. High-quality paired reads were merged using COPE v1.2.5, and each unique nucleotide sequence was defined as a clonotype. MiTCR v1.1 was used to align the clonotypes against IMGT TRBV, TRBD and TRBJ reference segments. The analysis was restricted to V-J combinations with a frequency above 0.0001, which together covered about 99% of the repertoires. The TCS score was defined as F50 (clonal expansion) divided by E x V (chaos), with BLOSUM62-based TCRdist calculated between CDR3 peptides within each V-J. Welch's t-statistics and random forest reduced roughly 530 V-J features to roughly 13, which were used in a naive Bayes classifier (R e1071). The public reads were reprocessed in TCRdb via fastp at Q25 and MiXCR, keeping in-frame beta chains. Under each unique CDR3 protein, matching rows form one entry showing the most common genes and DNA. It is TCRdb's table, rather than the study itself, that gives the V and J calls and clone size. This sample lists about 210,000 distinct CDR3 sequences; approximately 17% were detected once. The leading ten clones occupy 50% of the sample.

This clonotype was seen many times. Its antigen is still unknown. Base qualities are not provided; no much larger clone lies one nucleotide away. The CDR3 measures 16 amino acids from cysteine to phenylalanine. Just CDR3 DNA is preserved here, 48 bases in frame from base 1. Here V drops 4 bases and J drops 6 bases, and the junction holds 6 bases not matched to any gene. Based on the germline V gene, the CDR1 and CDR2 sequences are KGHSH and LQKENI. The paper as a whole reports these results and caveats: Most expanded thyroid clonotypes (frequency above 0.001) were also detected in blood, a finding suggesting that blood repertoires may reflect thyroid immune responses. No statistical method was used to fix the sample size in advance, and group allocation was not hidden from the investigators. In cross-validation, a model built on a 13 V-J signature told ophthalmopathy apart from stable hyperthyroidism with roughly 87% sensitivity and roughly 81% specificity, and in testing the same model reached 80%/75%. In validation, the model predicted progression to ophthalmopathy a median of 6.5 months before onset, with about 67% sensitivity and roughly 79% specificity.

The chain is assembled from TRBV18 and TRBJ2-2; 12 nucleotides in the junction match TRBD2. Sequencing was carried out using blood. The clonotype comes from a man aged 45-60 years with Graves' hyperthyroidism. The CDR3 loop reads CASSRRLAGVSGELFF. The DNA reads as follows: TGTGCCAGCTCACGCAGACTAGCGGGAGTATCCGGGGAGCTGTTTTTT.